This TCR beta chain was identified in a study of cytomegalovirus exposure and HLA in healthy donors. Broader study findings: In a later analysis, at a false discovery rate of 0.05, fewer than 20,000 TCR beta sequences matched HLA alleles. Roughly uniform sequencing depth across donors was assumed, possibly incorrectly. In an earlier analysis, productive rearrangement rates for most beta V segments clustered near 87% or 30%. Some TCR beta chains (over 150 of them) were listed as cytomegalovirus-associated.

Both 60 Vbeta primers and 13 Jbeta primers went into the PCR. Clones were sequenced by immunoSEQ multiplex PCR, and TCRdb holds only the in-frame ones, with some missing. The sample lists hundreds of thousands of clones; approximately 80% were seen once. Turning to this clone: The antigen remains unidentified.

CDR1 and CDR2 (germline): SGHTA, FQGNSA. This CDR3 spans 14 amino acids. Trimming removed 2 bases from V and 4 bases from J; junction bases left unmatched: 4. This sequence originates from a woman in her forties in good health and CMV-seronegative. The material sequenced was PBMCs. The rearrangement joins TRBV7-2 to TRBJ2-5, with 7 bases identical to TRBD2. CDR3 loop: CASSLIRGRETQYF. The CDR3 DNA reads TGTGCCAGCAGCTTAATTCGCGGGAGAGAGACCCAGTACTTC.